The 11 T cell receptor beta chains in this list originate from one sample, sequenced in a study of blood T cell repertoires in COVID-19 (dated by TCRdb to between 2020 and 2021). Receptor libraries were prepared by the immunoSEQ multiplex PCR assay. TCRdb carries this immuneACCESS record with in-frame sequences only. Its versions omit some clonotypes, under half of them owing to an unresolved V gene in the studies checked, with the rest unexplained. Counted in this sample were approximately 200,000 clones; approximately 90% of them appeared once. The ten most abundant clones make up roughly 4.1% of the sample. Sequencing was done on a sample of peripheral blood. The receptors come from a man in his fifties with acute or convalescent COVID-19.

This chain links TRBV5-1 with TRBJ2-5, with D tentatively TRBD2 (5 bases). Looked up from germline, CDR1 is SGHRS and CDR2 is YFSETQ. The CDR3 totals 14 residues. Trimming took off 0 bases at V and 3 bases at J, with 9 bases between the two ends. In DNA form, the CDR3 reads TGCGCCAGCAGCTTGGTACCAGCGGAAGAGACCCAGTACTTC. Translated: CASSLVPAEETQYF. The entire variable domain, with the rest obtained from reference TRBV5-1 and TRBJ2-5, is as follows: KAGVTQTPRYLIKTRGQQVTLSCSPISGHRSVSWYQQTPGQGLQFLFEYFSETQRNKGNFPGRFSGRQFSNSRSEMNVSTLELGDSALYLCASSLVPAEETQYFGPGTRLLVL.

The rearrangement uses TRBV18 and TRBJ2-3; 9 bases align to TRBD1. The germline V gene has CDR1 KGHSH and CDR2 LQKENI. Trimming removed 8 bases from V and 4 bases from J; junction bases left unmatched: 13. CDR3 length equals 16 residues. The CDR3 is CASPNLPGQGSDTQYF. CDR3 coding DNA: TGTGCCAGCCCGAATTTGCCGGGACAGGGATCAGATACGCAGTATTTT.

This clone was counted a few times. This sequence joins TRBV10-1 and TRBJ2-7, with D tentatively TRBD1 (5 bases). Germline CDR1 reads WNHNN; CDR2 reads SYGVQD (reference sequence). This CDR3 is built from 13 residues. Trimming left V 2 bases short and J 3 bases short, with 8 bases between. Here the CDR3 reads CASSERDSYEQYF. The CDR3 DNA follows: TGCGCCAGCAGTGAGCGCGACAGCTACGAGCAGTACTTC.

This chain's CDR3 is CASSFPRGDEAFF. DNA of the CDR3: TGTGCCAGCAGTTTTCCCCGGGGAGACGAAGCTTTCTTT. The rearrangement uses TRBV6-6 and TRBJ1-1; D uncertain. The V end was cut by 4 bases, the J end by 8 bases, with 14 bases between. From germline, CDR1 is MNHNY and CDR2 SVGAGI (reference sequence). The CDR3 spans 13 residues.

In this sample, this clone turned up a few times. This chain uses TRBV6-5 with TRBJ1-1, with D hard to call. Germline V lookup: CDR1 MNHEY, CDR2 SVGAGI. The CDR3 loop spans 14 amino acids. V was pared by 5 bases and J by 4 bases, with 14 bases between. The CDR3 spells CASSPGGRRTEAFF. CDR3 coding DNA: TGTGCCAGCAGTCCCGGAGGGCGCCGCACTGAAGCTTTCTTT.

This clone was counted a single time. The germline gene is not matched at one end of the junction; a read error may be the cause. The chain recombines TRBV6-2 or TRBV6-3 with TRBJ2-4, with a weak D call TRBD1 (6 bases). The CDR3 extends over 13 amino acids. Germline values: CDR1 MNHEY, CDR2 SVGEGT. CDR3 sequence: CASSAVSGTFVHF. CDR3 nucleotides: TGTGCCAGCAGCGCTGTCTCCGGGACATTCGTCCACTTC.

This rearrangement joins TRBV2 to TRBJ2-7; TRBD2 might be the D (7 bases). CDR1 and CDR2 (germline): SNHLY, FYNNEI. Trimming took 11 bases from V and 0 from J, leaving 17 bases between them. CDR3 size: 14 residues. CDR3 DNA sequence: TGTGCCGAAAGTGGGGGGGCCAGCTCCTACGAGCAGTACTTC. It codes for CAESGGASSYEQYF.

For this clone: Mismatch with germline at one junction end may stem from a read error. The V gene is TRBV5-1, the J gene TRBJ2-4; tentatively, D is TRBD2 (7 bases). Germline-derived CDR1 and CDR2 are SGHRS and YFSETQ. This CDR3 region has 14 residues. The CDR3 region is CASSLAGGGESRHF. CDR3 in DNA: TGCGCCAGCAGCTTGGCGGGGGGCGGTGAGAGTAGGCACTTC.

This chain links TRBV6-5 with TRBJ1-3; D uncertain. V lost 0 bases to trimming and J lost 2 bases, with 11 bases between them. Germline CDR1 and CDR2: MNHEY and SVGAGI. The CDR3 is 16 residues long. CDR3 in DNA: TGTGCCAGCAGTTACTCGAGGAGTGAGGCTGGAAACACCATATATTTT. Residues: CASSYSRSEAGNTIYF.

The V and J genes are TRBV18 and TRBJ2-7; 10 bases fit TRBD2. This CDR3 region has 18 residues. CDR1 is KGHSH, CDR2 LQKENI, per germline. V gave up 1 base and J gave up 6 bases; unmatched junction bases: 15. CDR3 sequence: CASSPLASGGPFPSEQYF. Here the CDR3 DNA reads TGTGCCAGCTCACCACTGGCTAGCGGGGGCCCCTTCCCTAGCGAGCAGTACTTC. The whole variable domain, remainder taken from reference TRBV18 and TRBJ2-7, is NAGVMQNPRHLVRRRGQEARLRCSPMKGHSHVYWYRQLPEEGLKFMVYLQKENIIDESGMPKERFSAEFPKEGPSILRIQQVVRGDSAAYFCASSPLASGGPFPSEQYFGPGTRLTVT.

This chain connects TRBV11-2 to TRBJ1-1, with 9 positions matching TRBD1. The CDR3 covers 15 residues. J lost 4 bases, V lost 5 bases, and 8 bases had no gene match. CDR1 and CDR2 from the germline V gene are SGHAT and FQNNGV. CDR3 in DNA: TGTGCCAGCAGCCTACAGGGGGCGAGGGGCACTGAAGCTTTCTTT. This gives the protein CASSLQGARGTEAFF.